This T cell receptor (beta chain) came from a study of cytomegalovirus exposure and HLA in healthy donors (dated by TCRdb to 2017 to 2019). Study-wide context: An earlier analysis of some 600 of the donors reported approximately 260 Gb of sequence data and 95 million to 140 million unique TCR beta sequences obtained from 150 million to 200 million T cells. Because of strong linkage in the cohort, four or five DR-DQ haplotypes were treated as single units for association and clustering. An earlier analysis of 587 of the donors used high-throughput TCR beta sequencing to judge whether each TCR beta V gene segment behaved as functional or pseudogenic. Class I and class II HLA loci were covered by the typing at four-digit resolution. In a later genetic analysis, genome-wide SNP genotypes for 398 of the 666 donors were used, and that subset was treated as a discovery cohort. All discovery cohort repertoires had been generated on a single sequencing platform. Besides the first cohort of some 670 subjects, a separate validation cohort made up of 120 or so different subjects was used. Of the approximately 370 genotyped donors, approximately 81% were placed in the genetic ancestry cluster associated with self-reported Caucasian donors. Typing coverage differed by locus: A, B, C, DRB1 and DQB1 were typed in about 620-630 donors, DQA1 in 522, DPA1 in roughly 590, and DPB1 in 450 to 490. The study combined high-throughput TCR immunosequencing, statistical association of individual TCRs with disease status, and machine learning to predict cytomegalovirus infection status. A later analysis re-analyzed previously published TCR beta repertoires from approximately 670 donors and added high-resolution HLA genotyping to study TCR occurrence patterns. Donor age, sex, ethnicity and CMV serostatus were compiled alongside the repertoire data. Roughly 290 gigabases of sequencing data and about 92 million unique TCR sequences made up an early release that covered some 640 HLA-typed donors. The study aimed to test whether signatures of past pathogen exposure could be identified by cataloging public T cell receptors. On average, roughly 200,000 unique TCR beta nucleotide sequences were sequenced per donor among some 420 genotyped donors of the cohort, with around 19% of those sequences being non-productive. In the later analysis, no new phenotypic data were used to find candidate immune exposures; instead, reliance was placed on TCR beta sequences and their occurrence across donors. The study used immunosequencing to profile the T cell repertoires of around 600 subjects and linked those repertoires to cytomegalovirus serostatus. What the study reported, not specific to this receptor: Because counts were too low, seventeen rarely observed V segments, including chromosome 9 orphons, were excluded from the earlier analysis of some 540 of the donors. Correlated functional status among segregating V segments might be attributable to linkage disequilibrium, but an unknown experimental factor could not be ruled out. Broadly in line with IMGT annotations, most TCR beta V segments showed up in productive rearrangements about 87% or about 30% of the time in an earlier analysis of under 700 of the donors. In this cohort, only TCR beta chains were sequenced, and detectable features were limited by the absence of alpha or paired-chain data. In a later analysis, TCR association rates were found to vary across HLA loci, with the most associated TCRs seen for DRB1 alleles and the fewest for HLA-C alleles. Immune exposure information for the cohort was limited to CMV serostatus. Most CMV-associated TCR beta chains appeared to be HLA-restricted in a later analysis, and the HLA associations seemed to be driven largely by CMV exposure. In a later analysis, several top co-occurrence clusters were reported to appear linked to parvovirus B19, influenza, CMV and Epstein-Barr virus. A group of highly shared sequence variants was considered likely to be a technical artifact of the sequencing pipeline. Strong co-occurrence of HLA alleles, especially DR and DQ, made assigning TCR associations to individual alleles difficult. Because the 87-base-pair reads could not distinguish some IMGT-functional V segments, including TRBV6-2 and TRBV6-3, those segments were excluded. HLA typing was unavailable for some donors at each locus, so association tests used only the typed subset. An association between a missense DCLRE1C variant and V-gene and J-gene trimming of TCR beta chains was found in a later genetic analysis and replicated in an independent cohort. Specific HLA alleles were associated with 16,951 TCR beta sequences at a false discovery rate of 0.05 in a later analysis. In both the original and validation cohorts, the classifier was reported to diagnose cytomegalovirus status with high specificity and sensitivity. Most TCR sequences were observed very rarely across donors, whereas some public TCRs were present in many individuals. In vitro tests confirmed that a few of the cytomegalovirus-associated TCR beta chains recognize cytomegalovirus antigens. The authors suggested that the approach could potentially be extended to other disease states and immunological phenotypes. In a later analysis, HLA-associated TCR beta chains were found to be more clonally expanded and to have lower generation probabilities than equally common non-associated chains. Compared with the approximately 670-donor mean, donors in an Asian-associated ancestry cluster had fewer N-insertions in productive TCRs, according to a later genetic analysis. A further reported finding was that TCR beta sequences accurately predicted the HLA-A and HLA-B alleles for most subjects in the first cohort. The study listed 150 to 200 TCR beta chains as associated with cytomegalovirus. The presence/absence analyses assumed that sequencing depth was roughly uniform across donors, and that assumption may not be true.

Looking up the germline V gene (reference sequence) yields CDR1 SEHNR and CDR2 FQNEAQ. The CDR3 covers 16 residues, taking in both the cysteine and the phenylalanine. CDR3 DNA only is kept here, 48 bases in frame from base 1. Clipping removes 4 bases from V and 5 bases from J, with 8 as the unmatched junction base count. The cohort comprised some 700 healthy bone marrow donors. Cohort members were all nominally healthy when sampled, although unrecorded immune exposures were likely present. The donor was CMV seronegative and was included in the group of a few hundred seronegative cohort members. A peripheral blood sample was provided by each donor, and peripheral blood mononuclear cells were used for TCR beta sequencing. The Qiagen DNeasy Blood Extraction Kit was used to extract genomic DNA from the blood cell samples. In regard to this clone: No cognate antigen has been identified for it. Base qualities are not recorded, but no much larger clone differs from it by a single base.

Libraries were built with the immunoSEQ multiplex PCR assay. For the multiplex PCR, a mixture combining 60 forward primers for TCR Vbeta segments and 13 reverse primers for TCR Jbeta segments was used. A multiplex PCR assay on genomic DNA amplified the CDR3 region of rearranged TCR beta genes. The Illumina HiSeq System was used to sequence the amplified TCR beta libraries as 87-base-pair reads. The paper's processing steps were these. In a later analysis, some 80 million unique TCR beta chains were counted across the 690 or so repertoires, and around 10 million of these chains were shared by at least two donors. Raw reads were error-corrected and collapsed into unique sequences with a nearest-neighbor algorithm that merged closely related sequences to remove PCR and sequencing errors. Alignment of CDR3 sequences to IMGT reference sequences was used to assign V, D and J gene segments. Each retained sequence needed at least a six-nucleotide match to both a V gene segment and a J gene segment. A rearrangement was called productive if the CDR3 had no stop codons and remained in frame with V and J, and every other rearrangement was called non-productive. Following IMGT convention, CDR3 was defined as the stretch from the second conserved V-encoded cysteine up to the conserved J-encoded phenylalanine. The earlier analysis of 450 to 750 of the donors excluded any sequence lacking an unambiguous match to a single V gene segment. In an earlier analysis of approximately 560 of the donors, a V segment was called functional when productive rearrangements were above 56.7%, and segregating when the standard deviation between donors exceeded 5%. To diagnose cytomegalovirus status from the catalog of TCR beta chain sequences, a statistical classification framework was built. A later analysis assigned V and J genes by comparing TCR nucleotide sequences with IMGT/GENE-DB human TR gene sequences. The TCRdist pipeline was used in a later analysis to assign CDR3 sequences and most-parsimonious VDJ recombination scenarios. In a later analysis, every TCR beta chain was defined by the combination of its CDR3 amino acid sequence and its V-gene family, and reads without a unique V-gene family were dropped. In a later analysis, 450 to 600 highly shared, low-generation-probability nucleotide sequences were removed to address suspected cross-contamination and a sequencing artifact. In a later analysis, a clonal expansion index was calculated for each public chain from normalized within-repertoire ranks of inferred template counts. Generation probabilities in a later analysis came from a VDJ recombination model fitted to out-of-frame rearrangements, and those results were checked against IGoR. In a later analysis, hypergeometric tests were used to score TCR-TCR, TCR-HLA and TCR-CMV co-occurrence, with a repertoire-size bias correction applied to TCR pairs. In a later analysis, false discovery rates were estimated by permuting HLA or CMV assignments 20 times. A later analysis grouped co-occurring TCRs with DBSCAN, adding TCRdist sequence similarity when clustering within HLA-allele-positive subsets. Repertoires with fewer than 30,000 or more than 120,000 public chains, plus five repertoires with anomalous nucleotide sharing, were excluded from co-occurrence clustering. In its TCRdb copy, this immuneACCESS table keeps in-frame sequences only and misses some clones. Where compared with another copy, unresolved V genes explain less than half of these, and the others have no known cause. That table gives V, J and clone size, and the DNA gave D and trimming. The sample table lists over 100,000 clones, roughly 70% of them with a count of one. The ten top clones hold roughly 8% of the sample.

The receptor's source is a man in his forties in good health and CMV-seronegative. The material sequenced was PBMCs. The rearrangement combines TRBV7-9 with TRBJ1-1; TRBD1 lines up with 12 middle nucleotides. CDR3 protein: CASSSRDRGLGTEAFF. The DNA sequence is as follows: TGTGCCAGCAGCTCGCGGGACAGGGGGCTGGGGACTGAAGCTTTCTTT.